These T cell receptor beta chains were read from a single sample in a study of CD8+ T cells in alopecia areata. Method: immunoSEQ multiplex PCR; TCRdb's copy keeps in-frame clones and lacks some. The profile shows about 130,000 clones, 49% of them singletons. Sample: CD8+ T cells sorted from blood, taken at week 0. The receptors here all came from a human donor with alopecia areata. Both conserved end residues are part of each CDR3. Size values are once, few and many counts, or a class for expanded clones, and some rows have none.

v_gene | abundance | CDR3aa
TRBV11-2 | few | CASSLEGEDRYTF
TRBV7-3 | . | CASSLVGQSTDTQYF
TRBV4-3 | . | CASSHRPGGGAKNIQYF
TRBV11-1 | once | CASSLFVAGSESYEQYF
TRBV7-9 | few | CASSSTLNQETQYF
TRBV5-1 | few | CASSLVQYNEQFF
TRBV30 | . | CAWSVGTNNQPQHF
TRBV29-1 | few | CSVLTGNEQFF
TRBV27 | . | CASSLSSPYEQYF
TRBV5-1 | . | CASSLNTGGYEQYF